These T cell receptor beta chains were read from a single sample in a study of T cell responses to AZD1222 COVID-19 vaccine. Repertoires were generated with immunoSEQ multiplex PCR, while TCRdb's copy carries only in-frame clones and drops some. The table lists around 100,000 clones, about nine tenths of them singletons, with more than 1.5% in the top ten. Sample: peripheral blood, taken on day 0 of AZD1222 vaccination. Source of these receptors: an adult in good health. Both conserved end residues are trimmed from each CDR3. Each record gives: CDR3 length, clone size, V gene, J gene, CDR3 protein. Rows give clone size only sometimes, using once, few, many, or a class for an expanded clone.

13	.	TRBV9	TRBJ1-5	ASSQTGTGNQPQH
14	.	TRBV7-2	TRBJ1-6	ASSHGLGNKNSPLH
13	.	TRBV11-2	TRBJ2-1	ASTSGARPYNEQF
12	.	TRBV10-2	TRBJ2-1	ASSPGRGYNEQF
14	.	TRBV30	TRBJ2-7	AWSPDPGQGTVEQY
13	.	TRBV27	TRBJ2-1	ASTSSGTDYNEQF
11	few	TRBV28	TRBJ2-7	ASSFLRGLGQY
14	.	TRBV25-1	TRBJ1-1	ASSEWDGGLNTEAF
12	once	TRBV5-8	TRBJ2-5	ASSYSGTGETQY
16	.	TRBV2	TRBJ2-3	ASSGPSGRRLSTDTQY
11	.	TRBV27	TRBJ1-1	ASSGQNNFEAF
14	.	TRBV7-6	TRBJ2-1	ASSPVGSPTYNEQF
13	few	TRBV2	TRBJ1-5	ASSELAGSQGPQH
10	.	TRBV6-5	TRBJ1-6	ASSDGNSPLH
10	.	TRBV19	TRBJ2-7	ASSMDSPVQY
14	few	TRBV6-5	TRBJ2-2	ASSYGAGGNTGELF
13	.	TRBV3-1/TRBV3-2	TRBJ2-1	ASSQTRNSYNEQF
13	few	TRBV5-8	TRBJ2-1	ASSFSRFSYNEQF
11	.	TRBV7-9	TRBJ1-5	ASSLEGRQPQH
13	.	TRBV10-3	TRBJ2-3	AVRQWDGSTDTQY
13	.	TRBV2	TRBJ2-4	ASSRALAERNIQY
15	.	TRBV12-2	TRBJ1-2	ASRPSRDRVIFHGYT